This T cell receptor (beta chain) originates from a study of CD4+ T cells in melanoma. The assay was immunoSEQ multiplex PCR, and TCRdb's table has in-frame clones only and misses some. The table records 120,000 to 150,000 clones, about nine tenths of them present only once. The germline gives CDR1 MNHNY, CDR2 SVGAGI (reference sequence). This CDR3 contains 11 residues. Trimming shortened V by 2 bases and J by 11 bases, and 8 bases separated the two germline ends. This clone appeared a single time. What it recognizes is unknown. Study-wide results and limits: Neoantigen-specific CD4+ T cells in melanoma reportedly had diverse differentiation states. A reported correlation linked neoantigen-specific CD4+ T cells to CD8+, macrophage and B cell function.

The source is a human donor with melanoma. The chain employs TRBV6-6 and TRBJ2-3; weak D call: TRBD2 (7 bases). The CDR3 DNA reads TGTGCCAGCAGTTACAGGGGGGGGCAGTATTTT. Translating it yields CASSYRGGQYF.